What follows describes a single TCR beta chain. Its antigen remains unidentified. TCRdb's table, derived via immunoSEQ multiplex PCR, lists solely in-frame clones and lacks some. The table lists several hundred clones, around 83% of them singletons. The sample is drawn from a study of stem cell transplantation in POMP-related autoinflammatory disease. Notes on the study in general: Fewer unique TRB V-J gene pairings were identified in patients with PRAID.

Source: CD4+ follicular helper T cells (Tfh) from PBMCs, taken before stem cell transplantation. The TCR originated in a human donor with POMP-related autoinflammation and immune dysregulation (PRAID).

The CDR3: CASSLMGLSDFSDTQYF. CDR3 in DNA: TGTGCCAGCAGCTTAATGGGACTTAGCGACTTTAGCGATACGCAGTATTTT. The chain carries TRBV7-6 and TRBJ2-3, with D perhaps TRBD2 (6 bases). The length of the CDR3 is 17 residues. V lost 2 bases and J lost 6, with 21 bases in between. Germline CDR1 reads SGHVS; CDR2 reads FNYEAQ.